The 23 T cell receptor beta chains reported below all come from one sample, sequenced in a study of CD8 T cells in ankylosing spondylitis. TCRdb redid the calling of the 5' RACE reads with MiXCR, one entry per CDR3 protein. The sample contains roughly 180,000 distinct CDR3 sequences, roughly 13% of which appear only once. The material sequenced was blood, either unsorted or a sorted T cell fraction (not recorded which). The receptor set was obtained from a female donor with ankylosing spondylitis or in good health (not recorded which).

In its sample, this clonotype was seen a few times. This rearrangement joins TRBV20-1 to TRBJ2-6; D call uncertain. The CDR3 has 12 residues. The germline V and J ends were trimmed by 2 bases and 6 bases, with 5 bases remaining between them. Germline values: CDR1 DFQATT, CDR2 SNEGSKA (reference sequence). CDR3 in DNA: TGCAGTGCTAGACTTCAGGCCAACGTCCTGACTTTC. It codes for CSARLQANVLTF.

There are many counts of this clonotype. The chain combines TRBV6-2 or TRBV6-3 with TRBJ2-4, with TRBD2 as a possible D gene (6 bases). The CDR3 loop spans 14 amino acids. Trimming took 8 bases from V and 0 from J, leaving 11 bases between them. The V gene's germline CDR1 is MNHEY and CDR2 SVGEGT. This chain's CDR3 is CASAGTPAKNIQYF. The DNA for the CDR3 is TGTGCCAGCGCGGGGACTCCAGCCAAAAACATTCAGTACTTC.

This clonotype has more than one count but fewer than ten. The CDR3 region is CSARPSARDTQYF. The CDR3 DNA reads as TGCAGTGCTAGGCCTAGCGCGAGGGATACGCAGTATTTT. The J gene is TRBJ2-3, the V gene TRBV20-1; TRBD2 might be the D (6 bases). Trimming shortened V by 3 bases and J by 6 bases, and 13 bases separated the two germline ends. The CDR3 is made up of 13 amino acids. Germline CDR1 reads DFQATT; CDR2 reads SNEGSKA (reference sequence).

This clonotype was recorded at least ten times. The gene calls are TRBV4-2 and TRBJ1-4; possible D gene TRBD1, 6 bases. Germline V gene lookup returns CDR1 LGHNA and CDR2 YNFKEQ. CDR3 length equals 17 residues. The V end was cut by 4 bases, the J end by 0 bases, with 15 bases between. The CDR3 protein is CASSPRDNPTTNEKLFF. The CDR3 bases are TGTGCCAGCAGCCCCCGGGACAACCCGACAACTAATGAAAAACTGTTTTTT.

This clonotype was counted only a few times. The J gene is TRBJ2-5, the V gene TRBV12-3 or TRBV12-4; D is ambiguous. The CDR3 is 13 amino acids. V was cut by 0 bases and J by 5 bases, with 7 bases left in between. The CDR3 protein is CASSLAEEETQYF. In nucleotides, the CDR3 is TGTGCCAGCAGTTTAGCCGAGGAGGAGACCCAGTACTTC.

This clonotype has only a few counts. J is TRBJ2-3 and V is TRBV5-1; D perhaps matches TRBD1 (6 bases). CDR1 is SGHRS, CDR2 YFSETQ, per germline. Trimming removed 4 bases at V and 4 bases at J, with 16 bases between. The CDR3 has 15 residues. Here the CDR3 DNA reads TGCGCCAGCAGCGAGGGGGACCGACGGGCAGATACGCAGTATTTT. This codes for CASSEGDRRADTQYF. Full variable domain (rest looked up from reference TRBV5-1 and TRBJ2-3): KAGVTQTPRYLIKTRGQQVTLSCSPISGHRSVSWYQQTPGQGLQFLFEYFSETQRNKGNFPGRFSGRQFSNSRSEMNVSTLELGDSALYLCASSEGDRRADTQYFGPGTRLTVL.

This clonotype came up once. Since a much larger clone is just one base distant, this may be a read error. The rearrangement joins TRBV2 to TRBJ2-7; D is perhaps TRBD1 (6 bases). Germline lookup yields CDR1 SNHLY and CDR2 FYNNEI. The CDR3 is 14 amino acids. CDR3 coding DNA: TGTGTCAGCGCCCACAGGGATCACCGTCGGGAGCAGTACTTC. Its translation is CVSAHRDHRREQYF. Using reference TRBV2 and TRBJ2-7 for the parts outside the CDR3, the full variable domain is EPEVTQTPSHQVTQMGQEVILRCVPISNHLYFYWYRQILGQKVEFLVSFYNNEISEKSEIFDDQFSVERPDGSNFTLKIRSTKLEDSAMYFCVSAHRDHRREQYFGPGTRLTVT.

This clonotype was detected only a few times. V and J are TRBV11-2 and TRBJ2-1; D not certain. Trimming removed 1 base from V and 5 bases from J, with 6 bases in between. This CDR3 is 13 amino acids long. Germline V lookup: CDR1 SGHAT, CDR2 FQNNGV. The CDR3 region has the DNA TGTGCCAGCAGCTTAGGAGGACACAATGAGCAGTTCTTC. Its protein product is CASSLGGHNEQFF.

This clonotype was observed many times. The chain employs TRBV5-1 and TRBJ2-3; D may be TRBD1 or TRBD2 (6 bases each). The CDR3 spans 14 residues. CDR1 and CDR2 from the germline V gene are SGHRS and YFSETQ. Trimming removed 2 bases at V and 3 bases at J, with 10 bases between. The CDR3 nucleotides are TGCGCCAGCAGCTTCGGAGGGGGAACAGATACGCAGTATTTT. Protein sequence: CASSFGGGTDTQYF.

The rearrangement uses TRBV4-2 and TRBJ1-1; D gene ambiguous. Deletions cut 0 bases from V and 8 bases from J, with 19 bases between. Germline V gene sequence: CDR1 LGHNA, CDR2 YNFKEQ. The CDR3 has 16 amino acids. The CDR3 loop reads CASSQDLRSPGGEAFF. DNA of the CDR3: TGTGCCAGCAGCCAAGATCTGAGGAGCCCAGGTGGGGAAGCTTTCTTT.

This clonotype was seen a handful of times. The chain links TRBV20-1 to TRBJ2-1; D uncertain. The CDR3 covers 12 residues. Germline CDR1 and CDR2: DFQATT and SNEGSKA (reference sequence). The V end was cut by 2 bases, the J end by 4 bases, with 6 bases between. This chain's CDR3 is CSARRAYNEQFF. The DNA of the CDR3 is TGCAGTGCTAGAAGAGCTTACAATGAGCAGTTCTTC.

The V gene is TRBV29-1, the J gene TRBJ1-1; D may be TRBD1 (5 bases). This CDR3 contains 12 residues. Germline V gene data show CDR1 as SQVTM and CDR2 as ANQGSEA. Trimming took 4 bases from V and 6 from J, leaving 12 bases between them. The CDR3: CSVGRSGPEAFF. The CDR3 DNA follows: TGCAGCGTTGGAAGATCGGGACCTGAAGCTTTCTTT.

The rearrangement links TRBV7-2 to TRBJ2-3, with D uncertain. The V gene lost 5 bases and the J gene lost 0 bases, with 18 bases spanning the gap. Germline loops: CDR1 SGHTA, CDR2 FQGNSA. This CDR3 contains 17 residues. In nucleotides, the CDR3 is TGTGCCAGCAGCGCCCCGGCAGGAATCCTTAGCACAGATACGCAGTATTTT. This gives the protein CASSAPAGILSTDTQYF.

This clonotype was seen a few times. CDR3 protein: CASSLIGGSLLGEQYF. In DNA form, the CDR3 reads TGTGCCAGCAGCTTAATAGGCGGGAGTCTTCTGGGTGAGCAGTACTTC. The V call is TRBV7-9, the J call TRBJ2-7, with TRBD2 matching 7 bases. This CDR3 is 16 amino acids long. V was clipped by 2 bases and J by 7 bases; unmatched bases: 14. The V gene's germline CDR1 is SEHNR and CDR2 FQNEAQ (reference sequence).

In its sample, this clonotype was seen a few times. A much larger clone is a single base away; this may be a read error. The V gene is TRBV12-3 or TRBV12-4, the J gene TRBJ2-4; D perhaps matches TRBD2 (5 bases). This CDR3 region has 14 residues. V was pared by 5 bases and J by 9 bases, with 17 bases between. CDR3 coding DNA: TGTGCCAGCAGTCCCATGGGAGTTGTTGGCATTCAGTACTTC. This encodes CASSPMGVVGIQYF.

The chain is built from TRBV7-2 and TRBJ2-1; 7 bases fit TRBD2. The trim removed 2 bases at V and 4 bases at J, leaving 8 bases unmatched. Germline V gene lookup returns CDR1 SGHTA and CDR2 FQGNSA. This CDR3 comprises 16 residues. This CDR3 is CASSLSRPSGYNEQFF. CDR3 coding DNA: TGTGCCAGCAGCTTAAGTCGGCCTAGCGGTTACAATGAGCAGTTCTTC.

This clonotype has at least ten counts. The V call is TRBV5-6, the J call TRBJ2-7; no reliable D call. The CDR3 contains 14 residues. V lost 2 bases to trimming and J lost 6 bases, with 15 bases between them. From germline, CDR1 is SGHDT and CDR2 YYEEEE. The DNA of the CDR3 is TGTGCCAGCAGCTTAGGATCGGTGGCCGGCGAGCAGTACTTC. Its protein is CASSLGSVAGEQYF.

This clonotype showed up many times. This chain links TRBV11-2 with TRBJ1-5; 8 bases align to TRBD1. The CDR3 has 16 residues. V trimming: 1 base; J trimming: 5 bases; junction bases outside the gene matches: 7. CDR1 is SGHAT, CDR2 FQNNGV, per germline. The CDR3 DNA sequence: TGTGCCAGCAGCTTAGGCGGGGGCAGGGGGCATCAGCCCCAGCATTTT. This gives the protein CASSLGGGRGHQPQHF.

About this clonotype: This may stem from a read error, because a much larger clone lies one nucleotide away. The chain joins TRBV29-1 to TRBJ1-1; D is undetermined. Germline V gives CDR1 SQVTM, CDR2 ANQGSEA. Trimming cost V 7 bases and J 4 bases, with 16 bases left between them. The CDR3 totals 13 residues. CDR3 sequence (DNA): TGCAGCGCCGACCAAGGGATAAGCACTGAAGCTTTCTTT. Its protein is CSADQGISTEAFF.

This clonotype was picked up a small number of times. The rearrangement uses TRBV18 and TRBJ1-2; D gene ambiguous. CDR1 and CDR2 (germline): KGHSH, LQKENI. V was shortened by 5 bases and J by 6 bases, with 16 bases between the two germline ends. This CDR3 is 14 amino acids long. The CDR3 sequence is CASSGDIPENGYTF. The CDR3 DNA follows: TGTGCCAGCTCAGGAGACATCCCCGAGAATGGCTACACCTTC.

Ten or more counts support this clonotype. The V call is TRBV3-1, the J call TRBJ1-2, with a weak D call TRBD1 (6 bases). The CDR3 is made up of 15 amino acids. In germline, CDR1 is LGHDT, CDR2 YNNKEL (reference sequence). V gave up 4 bases and J gave up 5 bases, with 17 bases separating them. CDR3 nucleotide sequence: TGTGCCAGCAGCCCTTACGGGGGGCCCCAATATGGCTACACCTTC. Encoded protein: CASSPYGGPQYGYTF.

The table lists this clonotype with many counts. The chain couples TRBV6-1 to TRBJ2-2, with 15 bases matching TRBD2. Germline values: CDR1 MNHNS, CDR2 SASEGT. Trimming at V came to 5 bases and at J to 8 bases, leaving 9 bases not matched to a gene. CDR3 length equals 17 residues. The CDR3 DNA sequence: TGTGCCAGCAGTAGATCGGGACTAGCGGGAGGTTCGGGGGAGCTGTTTTTT. Its translation is CASSRSGLAGGSGELFF.

V and J are TRBV7-2 and TRBJ1-1; 9 bases align to TRBD1. V trimming: 3 bases; J trimming: 6 bases; junction bases outside the gene matches: 11. The CDR3 totals 16 residues. CDR1 is SGHTA, CDR2 FQGNSA, per germline. CDR3 sequence: CASSFPLDRGSPEAFF. The CDR3 region has the DNA TGTGCCAGCAGCTTTCCCCTGGACAGGGGCAGTCCTGAAGCTTTCTTT.